This TCR beta chain was sequenced for a study of shared clonotypes between healthy human individuals. Trimming took off 3 bases at V and 2 bases at J, with 11 bases between the two ends. This CDR3 comprises 13 residues. In germline, CDR1 is SQVTM, CDR2 ANQGSEA. As regards this clone: The same CDR3 can be traced to other DNA sequences in this sample.

The protocol was immunoSEQ multiplex PCR, while the TCRdb copy is restricted to in-frame clones and leaves out a portion. The repertoire holds about 2.1 million clones, with 85% to 95% as singletons. CD45RO-negative cells were positively selected for CCR7, leaving out terminally differentiated effector memory CD45RA+ cells. The gene calls are TRBV29-1 and TRBJ2-7; a weak D match, TRBD2 (6 bases). Sequencing was done on a sample of naive CD8+ T cells from PBMCs. This clonotype was obtained from a man between 18 and 29 years old in good health. Some clones in this sample may be carry-over from other donors' samples. In DNA, the CDR3 is TGCAGCGTTGAGGAGGGGCCGACCTACGAGCAGTACTTC. Protein: CSVEEGPTYEQYF.